These 11 T cell receptor beta chains came from one sample sequenced in a study of blood T cell repertoires in COVID-19 (dated by TCRdb to 2020 to 2022). Preparation of the library involved the immunoSEQ multiplex PCR assay. The clones in this table, taken by TCRdb from immuneACCESS, are in-frame only. Not every clone is retained; where verified, under half of the shortfall comes from an unresolved V gene, and the cause of the rest is unknown. The sample table holds 200,000 to 250,000 clones, of which approximately 83% were seen once. Around 2.8% of the sample rests with the top ten. Sequencing was carried out using peripheral blood. These receptors all stem from a woman in her 30s who had recovered from COVID-19.

This chain's CDR3 is CATYEGRGIRNEQFF. The CDR3 coding sequence is TGTGCCACCTACGAAGGCAGGGGAATTAGGAATGAGCAGTTCTTC. The chain uses TRBV15 and TRBJ2-1; possibly TRBD1 for D (6 bases). CDR1 is LNHNV, CDR2 YYDKDF, per germline (reference sequence). The V and J ends lost 8 bases and 7 bases respectively, with 21 bases between them. This CDR3 spans 15 amino acids.

The V and J genes are TRBV28 and TRBJ1-6; TRBD1 matches 9 bases. Germline CDR1 and CDR2: MDHEN and SYDVKM. CDR3 length: 15 amino acids. Unmatched junction bases numbered 6, after V lost 2 bases and J lost 10 bases. CDR3: CASSLGDRETSPLHF. In nucleotides, the CDR3 is TGTGCCAGCAGTTTAGGGGACAGGGAAACGTCACCCCTCCACTTT.

The CDR3 region has the DNA TGTGCCACCAGCAGAGATTTAGGGGAAGGAACTAATGAAAAACTGTTTTTT. It encodes CATSRDLGEGTNEKLFF. V is TRBV15 and J is TRBJ1-4, with a weak D call TRBD1 (5 bases). The germline CDR1 and CDR2 sequences are LNHNV and YYDKDF (reference sequence). The germline V and J ends were trimmed by 0 bases and 1 base, with 12 bases remaining between them. The CDR3 is made up of 17 amino acids.

V is TRBV2 and J is TRBJ2-7; TRBD1 is a possible D gene (5 bases). The V gene lost 5 bases and the J gene lost 4 bases, with 15 bases spanning the gap. The length of the CDR3 is 14 residues. From germline, CDR1 is SNHLY and CDR2 FYNNEI. The CDR3 sequence is CASSSQGYFYEQYF. For the CDR3, the DNA is TGTGCCAGCAGTAGTCAGGGTTATTTTTACGAGCAGTACTTC.

Here the CDR3 DNA reads TGTGCCAGCAGCGTAGAGCTTAATCAGCCCCAGCATTTT. Encoded protein: CASSVELNQPQHF. V usage is TRBV9 and J usage is TRBJ1-5; D uncertain. This CDR3 contains 13 residues. CDR1 and CDR2 from the germline V gene are SGDLS and YYNGEE. The ends were cut back, 0 bases at V and 4 bases at J, with 5 bases in the middle.

The chain employs TRBV5-4 and TRBJ1-1; maybe TRBD1 (6 bases). Germline CDR1 and CDR2: SGHNT and YYREEE (reference sequence). The CDR3 covers 13 residues. Trimming pared 3 bases from V and 7 bases from J, leaving 13 bases between. In DNA, the CDR3 is TGTGCCAGCAGCTACGCTGACAGGAATGAAGCTTTCTTT. Translated: CASSYADRNEAFF.

The rearrangement links TRBV7-5 to TRBJ2-5; TRBD2, the table's D call, lacks a check against the DNA. TRBV7-5 is tagged as a pseudogene. This CDR3 spans 11 amino acids. The DNA of the CDR3 is TGTGTCAGAAGCTCTAAAGAGACCCAGTACTTC. This gives the protein CVRSSKETQYF.

The rearrangement uses TRBV4-2 and TRBJ2-2; D uncertain. This CDR3 comprises 16 residues. The germline V gene has CDR1 LGHNA and CDR2 YNFKEQ. The germline V and J ends were trimmed by 0 bases and 2 bases, with 10 bases remaining between them. CDR3 sequence: CASSQDPHKNTGELFF. CDR3 DNA: TGTGCCAGCAGCCAAGATCCCCACAAAAACACCGGGGAGCTGTTTTTT.

The gene calls are TRBV14 and TRBJ2-5; 8 bases are shared with TRBD2. CDR1 is SGHDN and CDR2 is FVKESK in the germline V gene. This CDR3 has 17 amino acids. The V and J ends lost 1 base and 1 base, in that order; junction bases with no gene match: 8. CDR3 residues: CASSQGDGLAIQETQYF. CDR3 bases: TGTGCCAGCAGCCAAGGGGACGGACTAGCTATCCAAGAGACCCAGTACTTC.

The genes are TRBV11-2 and TRBJ2-7, with D tentatively TRBD2 (6 bases). The CDR3 runs 17 residues. Per the germline V gene, CDR1 is SGHAT and CDR2 is FQNNGV. V shed 2 bases and J shed 7 bases, with 24 bases lying between them. The CDR3 protein is CASSLNSASAGFGEQYF. In DNA, the CDR3 is TGTGCCAGCAGCTTAAATTCAGCTTCGGCGGGGTTCGGGGAGCAGTACTTC.

The V and J genes are TRBV25-1 and TRBJ1-5, with D hard to call. V was pared by 6 bases and J by 2 bases, with 14 bases between. This CDR3 has 15 residues. CDR1 is MGHDK, CDR2 SYGVNS, per germline. CDR3 region: CASSPAGEGNQPQHF. CDR3 coding DNA: TGTGCCAGCAGCCCGGCGGGAGAGGGCAATCAGCCCCAGCATTTT.